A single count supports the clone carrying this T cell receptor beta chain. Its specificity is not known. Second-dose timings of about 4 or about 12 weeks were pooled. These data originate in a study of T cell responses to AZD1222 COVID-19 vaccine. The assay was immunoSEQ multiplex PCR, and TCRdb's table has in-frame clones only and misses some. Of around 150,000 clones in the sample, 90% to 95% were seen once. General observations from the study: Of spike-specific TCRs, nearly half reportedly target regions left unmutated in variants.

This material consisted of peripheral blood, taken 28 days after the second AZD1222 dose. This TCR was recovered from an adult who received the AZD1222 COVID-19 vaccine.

The chain's CDR3 is CASSVDPRAQGGYTF. The CDR3 nucleotides read TGTGCCAGCAGCGTAGACCCCCGGGCCCAAGGTGGCTACACCTTC. V and J are TRBV9 and TRBJ1-2, with D unclear. V was shortened by 0 bases and J by 7 bases, with 16 bases between the two germline ends. Germline loops: CDR1 SGDLS, CDR2 YYNGEE. CDR3 size: 15 residues. The full variable domain, its missing parts supplied by reference TRBV9 and TRBJ1-2, is DSGVTQTPKHLITATGQRVTLRCSPRSGDLSVYWYQQSLDQGLQFLIQYYNGEERAKGNILERFSAQQFPDLHSELNLSSLELGDSALYFCASSVDPRAQGGYTFGSGTRLTVV.